These T cell receptor beta chains were read from a single sample in a study of Ad26.COV2.S vaccination and SARS-CoV-2 variants. Measured with immunoSEQ multiplex PCR; TCRdb has only the in-frame clones, and not every one. The sample contains roughly 320,000 clones, around 87% of which appear only once. The material sequenced was peripheral blood, taken in a trial of Ad26.COV2.S vaccine versus placebo. Receptors were obtained from a person aged 18-65 years who received the Ad26.COV2.S COVID-19 vaccine or a placebo. CDR3s include the opening cysteine and the closing phenylalanine or tryptophan. A D gene is named only where the DNA matches it firmly. Only some rows state a clone size, as once, few, many or a class for expanded clones.

CDR3aa: CATSDRAGGAYEQYF
CDR3nt: TGTGCCACCAGTGATAGAGCAGGAGGGGCCTACGAGCAGTACTTC
j_gene: TRBJ2-7
abundance: NA
d_gene: NA
v_gene: TRBV24-1

CDR3aa: CASTRVVGPGFSGNTIYF
CDR3nt: TGTGCCAGCACCCGCGTCGTTGGTCCTGGTTTCTCTGGAAACACCATATATTTT
j_gene: TRBJ1-3
abundance: NA
d_gene: NA
v_gene: TRBV11-2

CDR3aa: CAISDQNLPRANYGYTF
CDR3nt: TGTGCCATCAGTGACCAGAACCTTCCGCGAGCTAACTATGGCTACACCTTC
j_gene: TRBJ1-2
abundance: NA
d_gene: NA
v_gene: TRBV10-3

CDR3aa: CASSQPGLAGSGEQFF
CDR3nt: TGCGCCAGCAGCCAACCCGGACTAGCGGGGTCCGGTGAGCAGTTCTTC
j_gene: TRBJ2-1
abundance: NA
d_gene: TRBD2
v_gene: TRBV4-3

CDR3aa: CASTSGTSGGAYDEQYF
CDR3nt: TGCGCCAGCACCTCCGGGACTAGCGGGGGGGCATACGACGAGCAGTACTTC
j_gene: TRBJ2-7
abundance: NA
d_gene: TRBD2
v_gene: TRBV4-1

CDR3aa: CASSLVAAKETQYF
CDR3nt: TGTGCCAGCAGCTTAGTCGCGGCAAAGGAGACCCAGTACTTC
j_gene: TRBJ2-5
abundance: NA
d_gene: NA
v_gene: TRBV13

CDR3aa: CASSLNWGTGNTGELFF
CDR3nt: TGTGCCAGCAGCTTAAATTGGGGGACAGGGAACACCGGGGAGCTGTTTTTT
j_gene: TRBJ2-2
abundance: NA
d_gene: TRBD1
v_gene: TRBV7-3

CDR3aa: CATSDFGTQYF
CDR3nt: TGTGCCACCAGTGATTTTGGTACGCAGTATTTT
j_gene: TRBJ2-3
abundance: NA
d_gene: NA
v_gene: TRBV24-1

CDR3aa: CASRSMDVSRYTF
CDR3nt: TGTGCCAGCAGATCGATGGATGTCTCGCGCTACACCTTC
j_gene: TRBJ1-2
abundance: many
d_gene: NA
v_gene: TRBV6-5

CDR3aa: CASSPAQGASDTQYF
CDR3nt: TGTGCCAGCTCACCAGCCCAGGGGGCATCAGATACGCAGTATTTT
j_gene: TRBJ2-3
abundance: NA
d_gene: TRBD1
v_gene: TRBV18

CDR3aa: CASSGQGIRGGYTF
CDR3nt: TGTGCCAGCAGCGGGCAGGGGATCCGGGGTGGCTACACCTTC
j_gene: TRBJ1-2
abundance: NA
d_gene: NA
v_gene: TRBV9

CDR3aa: CASSQPSTEINYGYTF
CDR3nt: TGTGCCAGCAGCCAACCATCGACGGAAATTAACTATGGCTACACCTTC
j_gene: TRBJ1-2
abundance: NA
d_gene: NA
v_gene: TRBV5-4

CDR3aa: CATGGETNTGELFF
CDR3nt: TGTGCCACGGGGGGCGAGACTAACACCGGGGAGCTGTTTTTT
j_gene: TRBJ2-2
abundance: NA
d_gene: NA
v_gene: TRBV6-5

CDR3aa: CSVEVQAYNEQFF
CDR3nt: TGCAGCGTTGAAGTACAGGCCTACAATGAGCAGTTCTTC
j_gene: TRBJ2-1
abundance: NA
d_gene: NA
v_gene: TRBV29-1

CDR3aa: CASSQGRNYEQYF
CDR3nt: TGTGCCAGCAGCCAAGGGAGAAACTACGAGCAGTACTTC
j_gene: TRBJ2-7
abundance: NA
d_gene: NA
v_gene: TRBV3-1/TRBV3-2

CDR3aa: CASTPVGGQPDTQYF
CDR3nt: TGTGCCTCCACACCCGTGGGGGGCCAGCCAGATACGCAGTATTTT
j_gene: TRBJ2-3
abundance: NA
d_gene: NA
v_gene: TRBV2

CDR3aa: CASSSHNEQFF
CDR3nt: TGTGCCAGCAGTTCCCATAATGAGCAGTTCTTC
j_gene: TRBJ2-1
abundance: NA
d_gene: NA
v_gene: TRBV12-3/TRBV12-4

CDR3aa: CASRRVVGELFF
CDR3nt: TGTGCCAGTAGGCGTGTCGTCGGGGAGCTGTTTTTT
j_gene: TRBJ2-2
abundance: NA
d_gene: NA
v_gene: TRBV19

CDR3aa: CASSAYSSYEQYF
CDR3nt: TGTGCCAGCAGTGCGTATAGCTCCTACGAGCAGTACTTC
j_gene: TRBJ2-7
abundance: NA
d_gene: NA
v_gene: TRBV25-1

CDR3aa: CASSPGENTEAFF
CDR3nt: TGTGCCAGCAGCCCTGGGGAGAACACTGAAGCTTTCTTT
j_gene: TRBJ1-1
abundance: once
d_gene: NA
v_gene: TRBV6-6

CDR3aa: CASRLGHYGYTF
CDR3nt: TGTGCCAGTAGACTGGGTCACTATGGCTACACCTTC
j_gene: TRBJ1-2
abundance: NA
d_gene: NA
v_gene: TRBV19

CDR3aa: CASSPGTGIYEQYF
CDR3nt: TGTGCCAGCAGCCCAGGGACAGGGATTTACGAGCAGTACTTC
j_gene: TRBJ2-7
abundance: NA
d_gene: TRBD1
v_gene: TRBV11-3

CDR3aa: CASRGFGLNTEAFF
CDR3nt: TGTGCCAGTAGGGGTTTCGGGCTGAACACTGAAGCTTTCTTT
j_gene: TRBJ1-1
abundance: NA
d_gene: NA
v_gene: TRBV19

CDR3aa: CASSAGTGSGNTIYF
CDR3nt: TGTGCCAGCAGCGCCGGGACAGGGTCCGGAAACACCATATATTTT
j_gene: TRBJ1-3
abundance: NA
d_gene: TRBD1
v_gene: TRBV9

CDR3aa: CASSQTGATQAFF
CDR3nt: TGTGCCAGCAGCCAAACAGGAGCGACACAAGCTTTCTTT
j_gene: TRBJ1-1
abundance: NA
d_gene: NA
v_gene: TRBV14

CDR3aa: CASSISRFGNQPQHF
CDR3nt: TGTGCCAGTAGTATATCCAGGTTTGGTAATCAGCCCCAGCATTTT
j_gene: TRBJ1-5
abundance: NA
d_gene: NA
v_gene: TRBV19

CDR3aa: CASDRGRDYEQYF
CDR3nt: TGTGCCAGCGACAGGGGGCGCGACTACGAGCAGTACTTC
j_gene: TRBJ2-7
abundance: NA
d_gene: TRBD1
v_gene: TRBV11-2

CDR3aa: CASIRGGQNTEAFF
CDR3nt: TGTGCCAGTATTCGGGGAGGGCAAAACACTGAAGCTTTCTTT
j_gene: TRBJ1-1
abundance: once
d_gene: NA
v_gene: TRBV19

CDR3aa: CASSLGQGNQPQHF
CDR3nt: TGTGCCAGCAGTTTGGGACAGGGTAATCAGCCCCAGCATTTT
j_gene: TRBJ1-5
abundance: once
d_gene: TRBD1
v_gene: TRBV6-5

CDR3aa: CASSFQRGSTDTQYF
CDR3nt: TGTGCCAGCAGCTTTCAGCGGGGGAGCACAGATACGCAGTATTTT
j_gene: TRBJ2-3
abundance: NA
d_gene: TRBD2
v_gene: TRBV7-9

CDR3aa: CASSQGLRTYEQYF
CDR3nt: TGCGCCAGCAGCCAAGGGCTTCGCACCTACGAGCAGTACTTC
j_gene: TRBJ2-7
abundance: few
d_gene: NA
v_gene: TRBV4-1

CDR3aa: CAISDPGTPREQYF
CDR3nt: TGTGCCATCAGTGATCCCGGGACCCCCCGGGAGCAGTACTTC
j_gene: TRBJ2-7
abundance: NA
d_gene: NA
v_gene: TRBV10-3

CDR3aa: CASSYTSGGYNEQFF
CDR3nt: TGTGCCAGCAGTTATACTAGCGGGGGGTACAATGAGCAGTTCTTC
j_gene: TRBJ2-1
abundance: few
d_gene: TRBD2
v_gene: TRBV6-2/TRBV6-3

CDR3aa: CASSISTGNGYTF
CDR3nt: TGTGCCAGCAGCATTTCCACAGGGAACGGCTACACCTTC
j_gene: TRBJ1-2
abundance: NA
d_gene: NA
v_gene: TRBV7-9

CDR3aa: CASSVAGGRGETQYF
CDR3nt: TGTGCCAGCAGCGTAGCTGGGGGCAGGGGGGAGACCCAGTACTTC
j_gene: TRBJ2-5
abundance: NA
d_gene: TRBD1
v_gene: TRBV9

CDR3aa: CASSYDPTQYF
CDR3nt: TGTGCCAGCAGTTACGACCCCACCCAGTACTTC
j_gene: TRBJ2-5
abundance: NA
d_gene: NA
v_gene: TRBV6-6

CDR3aa: CASSLRDRTSQMNTEAFF
CDR3nt: TGTGCCAGCAGCTTAAGGGACAGGACAAGCCAGATGAACACTGAAGCTTTCTTT
j_gene: TRBJ1-1
abundance: NA
d_gene: TRBD1
v_gene: TRBV7-8

CDR3aa: CASSQGVLRDSSGNTIYF
CDR3nt: TGTGCCAGCAGCCAAGGGGTTCTCCGGGACAGTTCTGGAAACACCATATATTTT
j_gene: TRBJ1-3
abundance: few
d_gene: TRBD1
v_gene: TRBV3-1/TRBV3-2

CDR3aa: CAQPATPNTGELFF
CDR3nt: TGTGCCCAGCCGGCGACACCGAACACCGGGGAGCTGTTTTTT
j_gene: TRBJ2-2
abundance: NA
d_gene: NA
v_gene: TRBV30

CDR3aa: CASSLAGPPKGLMNTEAFF
CDR3nt: TGTGCCAGCAGCTTAGCGGGACCCCCAAAGGGATTAATGAACACTGAAGCTTTCTTT
j_gene: TRBJ1-1
abundance: NA
d_gene: NA
v_gene: TRBV7-9

CDR3aa: CASSTGTGELFF
CDR3nt: TGTGCCAGTAGTACTGGGACCGGGGAGCTGTTTTTT
j_gene: TRBJ2-2
abundance: NA
d_gene: NA
v_gene: TRBV19

CDR3aa: CASSLNGGLVTGELFF
CDR3nt: TGTGCCAGCAGTTTAAATGGGGGCCTAGTCACCGGGGAGCTGTTTTTT
j_gene: TRBJ2-2
abundance: NA
d_gene: NA
v_gene: TRBV27

CDR3aa: CASSLQERGRRGGYTF
CDR3nt: TGTGCCAGCAGCTTACAGGAGAGGGGGCGCCGGGGCGGCTACACCTTC
j_gene: TRBJ1-2
abundance: NA
d_gene: TRBD1
v_gene: TRBV7-2

CDR3aa: CASSLDRETQYF
CDR3nt: TGTGCCAGCAGTTTAGACCGAGAGACCCAGTACTTC
j_gene: TRBJ2-5
abundance: NA
d_gene: NA
v_gene: TRBV12-3/TRBV12-4